This entry lists 21 T cell receptor beta chains sequenced from one sample in a study of control samples from healthy donors and cancer patients. TCRdb's copy holds only in-frame clones and misses some; the assay was immunoSEQ multiplex PCR. The sample records tens of thousands of clones, about 94% being singletons. Material: blood. The receptors were gathered from a woman between 45 and 65 years old in good health.

The chain employs TRBV5-4 and TRBJ2-1, with D perhaps matching TRBD2 (7 bases). V was shortened by 0 bases and J by 2 bases, with 9 bases between the two germline ends. The germline V gene encodes CDR1 SGHNT and CDR2 YYREEE (reference sequence). This CDR3 spans 15 amino acids. The CDR3 nucleotides read TGTGCCAGCAGCTTGGGCGGGGGCACCTACAATGAGCAGTTCTTC. Translated: CASSLGGGTYNEQFF.

This chain connects TRBV5-4 to TRBJ1-4; possible D gene TRBD1, 6 bases. Trimming pared 5 bases from V and 5 bases from J, leaving 16 bases between. This CDR3 region has 15 residues. The germline V gene has CDR1 SGHNT and CDR2 YYREEE (reference sequence). CDR3 coding DNA: TGTGCCAGCAGTTCCTGGACAGCGACAAATGAAAAACTGTTTTTT. Translated: CASSSWTATNEKLFF.

The V gene is TRBV7-9, the J gene TRBJ1-2; no reliable D call. CDR1 and CDR2 (germline): SEHNR, FQNEAQ (reference sequence). The V end lost 2 bases, the J end lost 7 bases, and 2 bases lay between the germline ends. The CDR3 loop spans 10 amino acids. CDR3: CASSLTGYTF. CDR3 bases: TGTGCCAGCAGCTTAACTGGCTACACCTTC.

The V call is TRBV14, the J call TRBJ2-3, with D possibly being TRBD1 (6 bases). V lost 2 bases, J lost 2 bases, and 20 bases lay in between. The CDR3 runs 18 residues. In germline, CDR1 is SGHDN, CDR2 FVKESK. CDR3 DNA: TGTGCCAGCAGCCAACCCCTCAGCAGGGGTTGGCCCACAGATACGCAGTATTTT. Translating it yields CASSQPLSRGWPTDTQYF.

Points on this clone: Different DNA sequences within this sample yield the same CDR3. The chain has TRBV29-1 and TRBJ1-2; TRBD1 is a possible D gene (6 bases). Deletions cut 7 bases from V and 4 bases from J, with 16 bases between. This CDR3 has 13 residues. Looked up from germline, CDR1 is SQVTM and CDR2 is ANQGSEA. This CDR3 is CSANRAESYGYTF. CDR3 bases: TGCAGCGCCAACAGGGCGGAGAGCTATGGCTACACCTTC.

Points on this clone: Compared with germline, one end of the junction differs, possibly owing to a read error. The rearrangement links TRBV6-5 to TRBJ1-1, with D perhaps matching TRBD1 (5 bases). The V gene's germline CDR1 is MNHEY and CDR2 SVGAGI. CDR3 length: 14 residues. The CDR3 spells CAGSTHGARGEAFF. Written as DNA, the CDR3 is TGTGCCGGCAGTACACACGGGGCTCGTGGTGAAGCTTTCTTT.

In this sample, this clone turned up once. The chain recombines TRBV23-1 with TRBJ2-1; 7 bases line up with TRBD1. TRBV23-1 is designated an ORF whose function remains uncertain. V shed 3 bases and J 7 bases; nucleotides not matched to a gene: 12. The CDR3 contains 16 residues. Here the CDR3 reads CASSHPDRDSPNEQFF. In DNA form, the CDR3 reads TGCGCCAGCAGTCACCCGGACCGGGACAGTCCAAATGAGCAGTTCTTC.

A remark on this clone: The sample contains more than one DNA sequence encoding this CDR3. This rearrangement joins TRBV29-1 to TRBJ1-2; a weak D match, TRBD1 (6 bases). Germline CDR1 reads SQVTM; CDR2 reads ANQGSEA. The CDR3 sequence is 13 residues long. CDR3 residues: CSANRAESYGYTF. As DNA, the CDR3 is TGCAGTGCCAACAGGGCGGAGAGCTATGGCTACACCTTC.

In this sample, this clone turned up once. This chain joins TRBV5-1 and TRBJ2-3; D gene unclear. Trimming took off 4 bases at V and 0 bases at J, with 12 bases between the two ends. The CDR3 has 15 residues. Germline CDR1 reads SGHRS; CDR2 reads YFSETQ. Here the CDR3 reads CASSADGQSTDTQYF. In nucleotides, the CDR3 is TGCGCCAGCAGCGCAGACGGTCAGAGCACAGATACGCAGTATTTT.

About this clone: One end of the junction does not line up with germline, which may come from a read error. The CDR3 spells CASSLAPAKDTQYF. In DNA form, the CDR3 reads TGTGCCAGCAGCTTAGCCCCGGCTAAAGATACCCAGTACTTC. The chain is built from TRBV7-2 and TRBJ2-5; D is ambiguous. The CDR3 has 14 amino acids. Germline V gives CDR1 SGHTA, CDR2 FQGNSA.

V is TRBV4-1 and J is TRBJ2-5; D remains ambiguous. With 1 base removed from V and 5 bases from J, the gap between germline ends came to 17 bases. CDR1 and CDR2 (germline): MGHRA, YSYEKL. CDR3 length equals 16 residues. In DNA, the CDR3 is TGCGCCAGCAGCCAAGTGGATAGGGATCGTCTGGAGACCCAGTACTTC. Translation: CASSQVDRDRLETQYF.

The chain is built from TRBV7-9 and TRBJ2-5; TRBD2 agrees at 9 bases. CDR3 length: 15 amino acids. Per germline, CDR1 SEHNR and CDR2 FQNEAQ (reference sequence). Unmatched junction bases numbered 11, after V lost 5 bases and J lost 7 bases. CDR3 DNA sequence: TGTGCCAGCAGCGCCAATAGCGGGGGAAGCGGGACCCAGTACTTC. Encoded protein: CASSANSGGSGTQYF.

This clone occurred once. The rearrangement links TRBV5-4 to TRBJ2-1; D unclear. Germline V lookup: CDR1 SGHNT, CDR2 YYREEE (reference sequence). This CDR3 comprises 15 residues. Deletions cut 0 bases from V and 6 bases from J, with 13 bases between. CDR3 in amino acids: CASSLGSPALNEQFF. Here the CDR3 DNA reads TGTGCCAGCAGCTTGGGGTCGCCCGCCCTCAATGAGCAGTTCTTC.

J is TRBJ1-2 and V is TRBV6-5, with a tentative D call TRBD1 (6 bases). CDR1 is MNHEY and CDR2 is SVGAGI in the germline V gene. Trimming left V 2 bases short and J 4 bases short, with 11 bases between. The CDR3 spans 14 residues. CDR3 sequence reads: CASSYQDRPYGYTF. Written as DNA, the CDR3 is TGTGCCAGCAGTTACCAAGACAGGCCCTATGGCTACACCTTC.

V is TRBV5-4 and J is TRBJ1-3, with a weak D call TRBD1 (6 bases). This CDR3 region has 15 residues. CDR1 is SGHNT, CDR2 YYREEE, per germline (reference sequence). The ends were cut back, 4 bases at V and 0 bases at J, with 11 bases in the middle. CDR3 coding DNA: TGTGCCAGCAGCCCAGACAGGATCTCTGGAAACACCATATATTTT. Its protein product is CASSPDRISGNTIYF.

V usage is TRBV27 and J usage is TRBJ2-1, with 9 bases that match TRBD2. Germline V CDR1 and CDR2: MNHEY, SMNVEV (reference sequence). The CDR3 has 17 residues. Unmatched junction bases numbered 8, after V lost 5 bases and J lost 0 bases. CDR3 in DNA: TGTGCCAGCAGTCGTATGCAGGGACTAGCCTCCTACAATGAGCAGTTCTTC. This encodes CASSRMQGLASYNEQFF.

V is TRBV4-3 and J is TRBJ1-2; TRBD1 agrees at 7 bases. Germline CDR1 LGHNA, CDR2 YSLEER. The J segment lost 4 bases and the V segment lost 5 bases, leaving 4 bases of the junction unmatched. The CDR3 covers 13 residues. This CDR3 is CASSVDRAYGYTF. CDR3 nucleotide sequence: TGCGCCAGCAGCGTCGACAGGGCCTATGGCTACACCTTC.

This chain links TRBV28 with TRBJ2-7, with 10 bases matching TRBD1. CDR3 length equals 16 residues. V lost 6 bases and J lost 1; bases outside the gene matches: 9. Germline V gene lookup returns CDR1 MDHEN and CDR2 SYDVKM. As DNA, the CDR3 is TGTGCCAGCAGGGGGACAGGGGTCCCTACGTCCTACGAGCAGTACTTC. Translation gives CASRGTGVPTSYEQYF.

V usage is TRBV7-2 and J usage is TRBJ1-1; the D gene is possibly TRBD1 (5 bases). V was trimmed by 2 bases and J by 6 bases, leaving 10 bases between them. This CDR3 is built from 13 residues. CDR1 is SGHTA, CDR2 FQGNSA, per germline. CDR3 DNA sequence: TGTGCCAGCAGCTTACGGGGCGTGGCTGAAGCTTTCTTT. It codes for CASSLRGVAEAFF.

The chain carries TRBV28 and TRBJ1-6; D is unresolved. V gave up 6 bases and J gave up 0 bases, with 6 bases separating them. CDR3 size: 14 residues. Looked up from germline, CDR1 is MDHEN and CDR2 is SYDVKM. The CDR3 spells CASRDSSYNSPLHF. The CDR3 region has the DNA TGTGCCAGCAGGGATAGCTCCTATAATTCACCCCTCCACTTT.

CDR3 bases: TGTGCCAGCAGTGAACATACCGAGGGGGGGATGAATGGCTACACCTTC. This gives the protein CASSEHTEGGMNGYTF. The chain has TRBV6-1 and TRBJ1-2; the D gene is possibly TRBD1 (6 bases). This CDR3 comprises 16 residues. Per germline, CDR1 MNHNS and CDR2 SASEGT. V lost 2 bases and J 6 bases, leaving 19 bases between the germline ends.